This T cell receptor (beta chain) was documented in a study of Ad26.COV2.S vaccination and SARS-CoV-2 variants. Germline V gene data show CDR1 as KGHSY and CDR2 as FQNENV. The V gene lost 5 bases and the J gene lost 6 bases, with 14 bases spanning the gap. The CDR3 has 13 residues. In its sample, this clone was seen a few times. Its specificity is not known. The data were produced by immunoSEQ multiplex PCR, yet TCRdb's version contains in-frame clones alone and is incomplete. Of 450,000 to 550,000 clones listed, roughly nine tenths were seen once; the top ten hold approximately 1.7%. The treatment was: approximately 18 received Ad26.COV2.S at low or high dose, single or two shots; roughly five received placebo; per-sample allocation not given. Sampling was performed 63 days after the first vaccine or placebo injection. The vaccine antigen was prefusion-stabilized Wuhan SARS-CoV-2 spike. Study-wide results and limits: Following vaccination, spike-specific CD8+ and CD4+ T cell responses reportedly exhibited substantial breadth. Vaccinees displayed broader spike-specific TCR repertoires than placebo recipients.

Material: peripheral blood, obtained in a trial of Ad26.COV2.S vaccine versus placebo. The clonotype originates from a person aged 18-65 years who received the Ad26.COV2.S COVID-19 vaccine or a placebo. The chain employs TRBV16 and TRBJ2-7, with D unclear. The CDR3 region is CASSNSLTGEQYF. In DNA, the CDR3 is TGTGCCAGCAGCAACAGCCTAACGGGCGAGCAGTACTTC. Combining the CDR3 with reference TRBV16 and TRBJ2-7 gives the whole variable domain GEEVAQTPKHLVRGEGQKAKLYCAPIKGHSYVFWYQQVLKNEFKFLISFQNENVFDETGMPKERFSAKCLPNSPCSLEIQATKLEDSAVYFCASSNSLTGEQYFGPGTRLTVT.